This TCR beta chain was retrieved from a study of OX40 agonist ivuxolimab in advanced cancers. Study-level information: The dose-escalation cohort was approximately 81% male, with a mean age of 60 years, ranging about 20 to 85.

This clone was detected only once. The CDR3 contains 14 residues. Trimming left V 0 bases short and J 7 bases short, with 12 bases between. CDR1 is LNHDA and CDR2 is SQIVND in the germline V gene (reference sequence). The repertoire was sequenced with immunoSEQ multiplex PCR; TCRdb's copy has only in-frame clones and lacks some. The sample consists of roughly 70,000 clones, roughly 90% of them appearing once. The sequences come from CD4+ or CD8+ T cells sorted from blood, collected in a trial of the OX40 agonist ivuxolimab. The V call is TRBV19, the J call TRBJ1-2; D is ambiguous. The sequence was collected from an adult with an advanced solid tumor such as melanoma, head and neck, liver or kidney cancer. CDR3 DNA: TGTGCCAGTAGTATAGATCCCGTGCCCGGTGGCTACACCTTC. It specifies CASSIDPVPGGYTF. Complete variable domain (other parts from reference TRBV19 and TRBJ1-2): DGGITQSPKYLFRKEGQNVTLSCEQNLNHDAMYWYRQDPGQGLRLIYYSQIVNDFQKGDIAEGYSVSREKKESFPLTVTSAQKNPTAFYLCASSIDPVPGGYTFGSGTRLTVV.